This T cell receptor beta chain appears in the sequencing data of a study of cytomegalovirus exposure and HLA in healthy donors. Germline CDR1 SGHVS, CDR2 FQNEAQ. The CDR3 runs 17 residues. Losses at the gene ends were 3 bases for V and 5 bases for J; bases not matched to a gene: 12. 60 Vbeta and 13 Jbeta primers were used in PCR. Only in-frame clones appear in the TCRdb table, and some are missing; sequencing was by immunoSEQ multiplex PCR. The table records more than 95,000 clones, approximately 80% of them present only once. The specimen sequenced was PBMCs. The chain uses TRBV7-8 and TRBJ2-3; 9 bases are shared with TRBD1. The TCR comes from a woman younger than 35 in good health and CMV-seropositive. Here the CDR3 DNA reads TGTGCCAGCAGCTTGACCGCGGGGACAGGGAAAGGAGATACGCAGTATTTT. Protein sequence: CASSLTAGTGKGDTQYF.